The rows below give T cell receptor beta chains drawn from one sample of a study of identical twins. TCRdb passed the 5' RACE reads through MiXCR, listing each CDR3 protein once. Of 270,000 or so distinct CDR3 sequences in the sample, approximately 8.6% were seen once. The sample was also linked to a second study, of yellow fever vaccine responses in identical twins.

What was sequenced was CD8+ T cells sorted from blood. The receptor source for this set is a young woman in good health. CDR3s include the opening cysteine and the closing phenylalanine or tryptophan. A D gene is named only where the DNA matches it firmly. Not all rows give a size; the values are once, few, many and, for expanded clones, a class.

abundance: .
v_gene: TRBV6-1
d_gene: .
j_gene: TRBJ2-2
CDR3nt: TGTGTCTCTTGGGGCGGCGCGAACACCGGGGAGCTGTTTTTT
CDR3aa: CVSWGGANTGELFF

abundance: .
v_gene: TRBV9
d_gene: .
j_gene: TRBJ2-7
CDR3nt: TGTGCCAGCAGCGAATCGTCTGGGCAGGGGTGGTCCTACGAGCAGTACTTC
CDR3aa: CASSESSGQGWSYEQYF

abundance: few
v_gene: TRBV28
d_gene: .
j_gene: TRBJ2-3
CDR3nt: TGTGCCAGCAGTTCACCCCCCCATCGGTCAGCTCGCACAGATACGCAGTATTTT
CDR3aa: CASSSPPHRSARTDTQYF

abundance: few
v_gene: TRBV11-1
d_gene: .
j_gene: TRBJ2-2
CDR3nt: TGTGCCAGCAGCCCTGTAGGATTATCAGATTCGAACACCGGGGAGCTGTTTTTT
CDR3aa: CASSPVGLSDSNTGELFF

abundance: few
v_gene: TRBV15
d_gene: .
j_gene: TRBJ2-3
CDR3nt: TGTGCCACCAGCAGACAACCCGACACAAACTGGGATACGCAGTATTTT
CDR3aa: CATSRQPDTNWDTQYF

abundance: .
v_gene: TRBV7-7
d_gene: .
j_gene: TRBJ2-1
CDR3nt: TGTGCTAGCAGCTTAGCGGAGAAGTACAATGAGCAGTTCTTC
CDR3aa: CASSLAEKYNEQFF

abundance: .
v_gene: TRBV13
d_gene: TRBD2
j_gene: TRBJ2-3
CDR3nt: TGTGCCAGCAGCGGTCTAGCGGAAGATAGCACAGATACGCAGTATTTT
CDR3aa: CASSGLAEDSTDTQYF

abundance: .
v_gene: TRBV7-6
d_gene: .
j_gene: TRBJ1-1
CDR3nt: TGTGCCAGCAGCTTAGCCAGATCAAACACTGAAGCTTTCTTT
CDR3aa: CASSLARSNTEAFF

abundance: .
v_gene: TRBV7-9
d_gene: .
j_gene: TRBJ1-2
CDR3nt: TGTGCCAGCAGCTTATGGGCTGGGAAAAGGGGCTATGGCTACACCTTC
CDR3aa: CASSLWAGKRGYGYTF

abundance: few
v_gene: TRBV14
d_gene: .
j_gene: TRBJ1-6
CDR3nt: TGTGCCAGCAGCCAAGGAGAGGAGGATCACTATAATTCACCCCTCCACTTT
CDR3aa: CASSQGEEDHYNSPLHF

abundance: .
v_gene: TRBV12-3/TRBV12-4
d_gene: .
j_gene: TRBJ1-1
CDR3nt: TGTGCCAGCAGTTTGGGGGGGGGAGGATGGACTGAAGCTTTCTTT
CDR3aa: CASSLGGGGWTEAFF

abundance: many
v_gene: TRBV24-1
d_gene: TRBD1
j_gene: TRBJ1-1
CDR3nt: TGTGCCACGAGGCACAGGGGAAACACTGAAGCTTTCTTT
CDR3aa: CATRHRGNTEAFF

abundance: .
v_gene: TRBV29-1
d_gene: TRBD1
j_gene: TRBJ2-7
CDR3nt: TGCAGCGTTGAAGTGACAGGGTACGAGCAGTACTTC
CDR3aa: CSVEVTGYEQYF

abundance: many
v_gene: TRBV29-1
d_gene: .
j_gene: TRBJ2-3
CDR3nt: TGCAGCGTTGAGACAGATACGCAGTATTTT
CDR3aa: CSVETDTQYF

abundance: .
v_gene: TRBV10-2
d_gene: TRBD2
j_gene: TRBJ2-1
CDR3nt: TGCGCCAGCAGTGAATACCGATGGCGGGAGGGGAATGAGCAGTTCTTC
CDR3aa: CASSEYRWREGNEQFF

abundance: many
v_gene: TRBV6-1
d_gene: .
j_gene: TRBJ2-6
CDR3nt: TGTGCCAGCAGCTCCGAGGGCGGGGGCTCCACTGGGGCCAACGTCCTGACTTTC
CDR3aa: CASSSEGGGSTGANVLTF

abundance: .
v_gene: TRBV27
d_gene: TRBD2
j_gene: TRBJ2-5
CDR3nt: TGTGCCAGCAGTCCCCGGGGTAGCGGGAGTTACCAAGAGACCCAGTACTTC
CDR3aa: CASSPRGSGSYQETQYF

abundance: .
v_gene: TRBV7-8
d_gene: .
j_gene: TRBJ1-1
CDR3nt: TGTGCCAGCAGCTTAGGAGTAAATGAAGCTTTCTTT
CDR3aa: CASSLGVNEAFF

abundance: .
v_gene: TRBV11-2
d_gene: TRBD2
j_gene: TRBJ2-3
CDR3nt: TGTGCCAGCAGCTCAGGACTAGCCGCCCCAGATACGCAGTATTTT
CDR3aa: CASSSGLAAPDTQYF

abundance: few
v_gene: TRBV9
d_gene: .
j_gene: TRBJ2-7
CDR3nt: TGTGCCAGCAGCCCGAGAGGTAACACTAACTACGAGCAGTACTTC
CDR3aa: CASSPRGNTNYEQYF

abundance: .
v_gene: TRBV27
d_gene: TRBD1
j_gene: TRBJ1-2
CDR3nt: TGTGCCAGCGGACAGGGGCGGTTCTATGGCTACACCTTC
CDR3aa: CASGQGRFYGYTF

abundance: few
v_gene: TRBV6-1
d_gene: .
j_gene: TRBJ2-1
CDR3nt: TGTGCCAGCAGTGCAGGACAGTACAATGAGCAGTTCTTC
CDR3aa: CASSAGQYNEQFF

abundance: .
v_gene: TRBV28
d_gene: .
j_gene: TRBJ2-3
CDR3nt: TGTGCCAGCAGCCTTGGGGGTTTCACAGATACGCAGTATTTT
CDR3aa: CASSLGGFTDTQYF